The clone carrying this T cell receptor beta chain was found once. Its antigen remains unidentified. Germline V gene lookup returns CDR1 SGHDN and CDR2 FVKESK. The V and J ends lost 3 bases and 7 bases, in that order; junction bases with no gene match: 5. The CDR3 spans 15 residues. A second PCR of about 7 to 11 cycles used a sample-barcoded 5' primer and a J-beta primer mix. TCRdb reanalysed the 5' RACE reads using MiXCR and keeps one entry per CDR3 protein. This table has approximately 800,000 distinct CDR3 sequences, more than 50% appearing once. The source of the sample is a study of blood T cells in healthy people across ages. Study-wide points: Unsorted PBMCs ruled out conclusive naive versus antigen-experienced comparison.

Per-sample yields of isolated PBMCs were at least 6 million. The clonotype was recovered from a middle-aged man in good health. The rearrangement links TRBV14 to TRBJ1-6; 8 bases match TRBD1. Specimen: blood. CDR3 DNA: TGTGCCAGCAGCCATCGGGGACAGGCCAATTCACCCCTCCACTTT. Amino acids: CASSHRGQANSPLHF. The whole variable domain, filled in from reference TRBV14 and TRBJ1-6, reads EAGVTQFPSHSVIEKGQTVTLRCDPISGHDNLYWYRRVMGKEIKFLLHFVKESKQDESGMPNNRFLAERTGGTYSTLKVQPAELEDSGVYFCASSHRGQANSPLHFGNGTRLTVT.